A selection of T cell receptor beta chains follows, all from one sample in a study of blood T cell repertoires in COVID-19. This table comes from immunoSEQ multiplex PCR, and its TCRdb copy is limited to in-frame clones, with some not included. The table records approximately 230,000 clones, 88% of them present only once. The sample comprised peripheral blood. The receptors were gathered from an older man with acute or convalescent COVID-19. CDR3s include the opening cysteine and the closing phenylalanine or tryptophan. Each record gives: J gene, clone size, D gene, V gene, CDR3 protein, CDR3 DNA. The D gene is left open where the match is weak. Clone size is shown for a subset of rows, as once, few, many or a class of expanded clone.

J: TRBJ1-1
size: NA
D: TRBD1
V: TRBV7-9
CDR3: CASSSSGTATMNTEAFF
DNA: TGTGCCAGCAGCTCCTCCGGGACAGCGACTATGAACACTGAAGCTTTCTTT

J: TRBJ2-1
size: NA
D: TRBD2
V: TRBV25-1
CDR3: CASSDPGTSGRQEQFF
DNA: TGTGCCAGCAGTGACCCTGGGACTAGCGGGAGACAAGAGCAGTTCTTC

J: TRBJ1-2
size: NA
D: TRBD1
V: TRBV5-1
CDR3: CASSPGQGAALYYGYTF
DNA: TGCGCCAGCAGCCCTGGACAGGGGGCGGCTCTCTACTATGGCTACACCTTC

J: TRBJ1-1
size: once
D: TRBD1
V: TRBV6-1
CDR3: CASSENPGGIHRAFF
DNA: TGTGCCAGCAGTGAAAATCCAGGGGGCATCCATCGAGCTTTCTTT

J: TRBJ2-1
size: NA
D: NA
V: TRBV11-3
CDR3: CASSLDRRGEQFF
DNA: TGTGCCAGCAGCTTAGACCGTAGAGGTGAGCAGTTCTTC

J: TRBJ2-3
size: NA
D: TRBD2
V: TRBV6-2/TRBV6-3
CDR3: CASSRAGVLDTQYF
DNA: TGTGCCAGCAGTCGAGCGGGAGTATTAGATACGCAGTATTTT

J: TRBJ1-5
size: NA
D: TRBD1
V: TRBV28
CDR3: CASSQSRGQGNQPQHF
DNA: TGTGCCAGCAGTCAAAGCCGGGGACAGGGCAATCAGCCCCAGCATTTT

J: TRBJ1-2
size: few
D: NA
V: TRBV9
CDR3: CASSAEKTNYGYTF
DNA: TGTGCCAGCAGCGCAGAAAAGACTAACTATGGCTACACCTTC

J: TRBJ2-1
size: NA
D: TRBD1
V: TRBV4-3
CDR3: CASSQGQGAANEQFF
DNA: TGCGCCAGCAGCCAGGGACAGGGGGCTGCAAATGAGCAGTTCTTC

J: TRBJ2-1
size: NA
D: TRBD2
V: TRBV7-3
CDR3: CASSLLGLVGEQFF
DNA: TGTGCCAGCAGCTTATTGGGACTAGTGGGCGAGCAGTTCTTC

J: TRBJ1-6
size: NA
D: NA
V: TRBV28
CDR3: CASSPPGGAESPLHF
DNA: TGTGCCAGCAGTCCCCCGGGGGGCGCGGAGTCACCCCTCCACTTT

J: TRBJ2-1
size: NA
D: NA
V: TRBV3-1/TRBV3-2
CDR3: CASSQGSNSRNEQFF
DNA: TGTGCCAGCAGCCAAGGTTCCAACAGCAGAAATGAGCAGTTCTTC

J: TRBJ1-1
size: NA
D: NA
V: TRBV18
CDR3: CASSPNLGENTEAFF
DNA: TGTGCCAGCTCACCAAATCTAGGGGAGAACACTGAAGCTTTCTTT

J: TRBJ1-1
size: NA
D: NA
V: TRBV6-5
CDR3: CASSYAGRDTEAFF
DNA: TGTGCCAGCAGTTACGCGGGTAGGGACACTGAAGCTTTCTTT

J: TRBJ2-1
size: NA
D: NA
V: TRBV12-5
CDR3: CASGLKWEMSSYNEQFF
DNA: TGTGCTAGTGGTTTGAAGTGGGAGATGAGCTCCTACAATGAGCAGTTCTTC

J: TRBJ1-5
size: few
D: TRBD1
V: TRBV5-6
CDR3: CASSSGTGVGAQHF
DNA: TGTGCCAGCAGCTCCGGGACAGGGGTAGGAGCCCAGCATTTT